What follows are 7 T cell receptor beta chains derived from one specimen sequenced in a study of cytomegalovirus exposure and HLA in healthy donors. Primers included in the PCR were 60 Vbeta and 13 Jbeta primers. Sequencing used immunoSEQ multiplex PCR; TCRdb keeps in-frame clones, though not all of them. The sample contains about 140,000 clones, roughly 80% of which appear only once. Material for sequencing was PBMCs. Receptor source: a woman aged 40 to 50 in good health and CMV-seronegative.

The V call is TRBV6-1, the J call TRBJ2-5; 8 nucleotides line up with TRBD1. This CDR3 is 15 amino acids long. The germline gives CDR1 MNHNS, CDR2 SASEGT. V trimming: 6 bases; J trimming: 5 bases; junction bases outside the gene matches: 11. The CDR3 reads CASSAWTGMAETQYF. CDR3 sequence (DNA): TGTGCCAGCAGCGCCTGGACAGGGATGGCGGAGACCCAGTACTTC.

The V gene is TRBV18, the J gene TRBJ2-7; D ambiguous. V gave up 3 bases and J gave up 0 bases, with 12 bases separating them. CDR1 and CDR2 from the germline V gene are KGHSH and LQKENI. CDR3 size: 15 residues. Written as DNA, the CDR3 is TGTGCCAGCTCACCGAGTATTAGTAGCTCCTACGAGCAGTACTTC. This encodes CASSPSISSSYEQYF. Supplemented by reference TRBV18 and TRBJ2-7, the full variable domain reads NAGVMQNPRHLVRRRGQEARLRCSPMKGHSHVYWYRQLPEEGLKFMVYLQKENIIDESGMPKERFSAEFPKEGPSILRIQQVVRGDSAAYFCASSPSISSSYEQYFGPGTRLTVT.

The rearrangement links TRBV4-2 to TRBJ2-7; TRBD1 aligns across 10 bases. CDR1 LGHNA and CDR2 YNFKEQ come from the germline V gene. The junction had 4 bases not matched to a gene; V was cut back by 0 bases and J by 5 bases. CDR3 size: 15 residues. As DNA, the CDR3 is TGTGCCAGCAGCCAAGATGGGACAGGGGTCGACGAGCAGTACTTC. Its translation is CASSQDGTGVDEQYF.

This chain connects TRBV6-5 to TRBJ1-1; D is undetermined. The germline gives CDR1 MNHEY, CDR2 SVGAGI. The CDR3 has 13 residues. V gave up 7 bases and J gave up 0 bases, with 9 bases separating them. CDR3 protein: CASTLQMNTEAFF. CDR3 bases: TGTGCCAGCACATTACAGATGAACACTGAAGCTTTCTTT.

The chain couples TRBV18 to TRBJ2-2; no clear D gene. V was pared by 2 bases and J by 4 bases, with 11 bases between. This CDR3 has 15 amino acids. CDR1 is KGHSH and CDR2 is LQKENI in the germline V gene. The CDR3 coding sequence is TGTGCCAGCTCACCAAACTTGGGCCGCACCGGGGAGCTGTTTTTT. Protein product: CASSPNLGRTGELFF.

The chain joins TRBV27 to TRBJ2-1, with 9 positions matching TRBD2. CDR1 and CDR2 (germline): MNHEY, SMNVEV (reference sequence). This CDR3 spans 14 amino acids. Trimming at V came to 8 bases and at J to 6 bases, leaving 8 bases not matched to a gene. The CDR3 sequence is CASLQGGGANEQFF. CDR3 DNA sequence: TGTGCCAGCCTACAGGGCGGGGGGGCCAATGAGCAGTTCTTC.

The chain combines TRBV28 with TRBJ2-1; TRBD1 might be the D (6 bases). Trimming took off 2 bases at V and 1 base at J, with 9 bases between the two ends. This CDR3 contains 15 residues. Germline V gives CDR1 MDHEN, CDR2 SYDVKM. CDR3 region: CASSLATGSYNEQFF. CDR3 DNA: TGTGCCAGCAGTTTAGCGACAGGTTCCTACAATGAGCAGTTCTTC.